What follows are 19 T cell receptor beta chains derived from one specimen sequenced in a study of T cell responses to AZD1222 COVID-19 vaccine (dated by TCRdb to 2020 to 2022). To prepare the library, the immunoSEQ multiplex PCR assay was applied. Drawn from immuneACCESS, this table holds only the in-frame rearrangements with V and J called that TCRdb kept. Clones are partly lost; checked studies trace under half to an unresolved V gene and leave the rest unexplained. This sample has 99,000 or so clones in its table, and about 89% of those were observed once. The top ten clones comprise around a sixth of the sample. Read against the paper, the sample's time point label means: baseline before first vaccination. Sequenced material: peripheral blood, taken on day 0 of AZD1222 vaccination. Receptors were obtained from an adult in good health.

The count of this clone is one. The V and J genes are TRBV21-1 and TRBJ1-5. TRBV21-1 is recorded as a pseudogene. The CDR3 runs 16 residues. CDR3 protein: CASSSAQEIHNQPQHF. DNA for the CDR3: TGTGCCAGCAGCTCAGCCCAGGAGATCCACAATCAGCCCCAGCATTTT.

This clone was found once. The genes are TRBV11-2 and TRBJ2-7; TRBD1 matches 10 bases. This CDR3 spans 17 amino acids. The germline V gene has CDR1 SGHAT and CDR2 FQNNGV. V trimming: 5 bases; J trimming: 4 bases; junction bases outside the gene matches: 14. CDR3 bases: TGTGCCAGCAGCCGAACTATAACGGGACAGGGGACTTACGAGCAGTACTTC. Protein: CASSRTITGQGTYEQYF.

The chain uses TRBV13 and TRBJ2-1; D unclear. The germline V and J ends were trimmed by 6 bases and 6 bases, with 9 bases remaining between them. This CDR3 comprises 12 residues. CDR1 and CDR2 (germline): PRHDT, FYEKMQ (reference sequence). This CDR3 is CASSWWGNEQFF. CDR3 DNA sequence: TGTGCCAGCAGTTGGTGGGGCAATGAGCAGTTCTTC.

This chain joins TRBV5-1 and TRBJ2-5; 11 bases are shared with TRBD1. Germline loops: CDR1 SGHRS, CDR2 YFSETQ. This CDR3 is built from 16 residues. With V trimmed by 6 bases and J by 7 bases, 14 bases remained unmatched. CDR3 amino acids: CASTMRGQGVFGTQYF. As DNA, the CDR3 is TGCGCCAGCACCATGAGGGGACAGGGGGTTTTTGGGACCCAGTACTTC.

V and J are TRBV7-3 and TRBJ2-5; the match to TRBD2 covers 7 bases. Germline CDR1 reads SGHTA; CDR2 reads FQGTGA. The junction had 0 bases not matched to a gene; V was cut back by 1 base and J by 4 bases. The CDR3 has 13 amino acids. The CDR3 DNA reads as TGTGCCAGCAGCTTAAGGGGGGGAGAGACCCAGTACTTC. This codes for CASSLRGGETQYF.

The chain has TRBV30 and TRBJ1-5; 9 positions agree with TRBD1. V trimming: 7 bases; J trimming: 5 bases; junction bases outside the gene matches: 9. Per germline, CDR1 GTSNPN and CDR2 SVGIG (reference sequence). The CDR3 extends over 14 amino acids. For the CDR3, the DNA is TGTGCCTTCACCAGCAGACAGGGGGATCAGCCCCAGCATTTT. Translating it yields CAFTSRQGDQPQHF.

This clone has a single count. The chain has TRBV4-2 and TRBJ2-2; D possibly corresponds to TRBD2 (6 bases). The CDR3 length is 16 residues. V was clipped by 0 bases and J by 4 bases, with 12 bases between them. Germline CDR1 LGHNA, CDR2 YNFKEQ. CDR3 coding DNA: TGTGCCAGCAGCCAAGATGGGGGGAGGACCACCGGGGAGCTGTTTTTT. Amino acids: CASSQDGGRTTGELFF.

This sequence joins TRBV18 and TRBJ1-1; D is unclear. CDR3 length: 14 amino acids. From germline, CDR1 is KGHSH and CDR2 LQKENI. V shed 2 bases and J shed 3 bases, with 10 bases lying between them. The CDR3 region is CASSPIARDTEAFF. In nucleotides, the CDR3 is TGTGCCAGCTCACCAATTGCCAGAGACACTGAAGCTTTCTTT.

On this clone: Here the CDR3 omits its conserved ending phenylalanine or tryptophan, so a read error is the likely source. This chain joins TRBV2 and TRBJ1-6; no firm D call. The length of the CDR3 is 12 residues. Germline CDR1 is SNHLY and CDR2 is FYNNEI. The ends were cut back, 6 bases at V and 7 bases at J, with 7 bases in the middle. The CDR3 protein is CASRESNSPLHL. DNA for the CDR3: TGTGCCAGCAGGGAAAGCAATTCACCCCTCCACCTT.

This sequence joins TRBV4-2 and TRBJ2-7, with D tentatively TRBD2 (6 bases). The CDR3 totals 15 residues. Germline values: CDR1 LGHNA, CDR2 YNFKEQ. V was pared by 1 base and J by 2 bases, with 12 bases between. The CDR3 DNA reads TGTGCCAGCAGCCAAGTCTGGCCGGGGGCCTACGAGCAGTACTTC. Its protein is CASSQVWPGAYEQYF.

The genes are TRBV10-2 and TRBJ2-2, with D possibly matching TRBD2 (7 bases). The length of the CDR3 is 14 residues. CDR1 is WSHSY and CDR2 is SAAADI in the germline V gene. V lost 5 bases and J lost 4, with 11 bases in between. CDR3: CASSNGGATGELFF. CDR3 nucleotide sequence: TGCGCCAGCAGTAATGGGGGGGCCACCGGGGAGCTGTTTTTT.

The chain uses TRBV24-1 and TRBJ2-1; 7 bases map to TRBD1. Germline V gene lookup returns CDR1 KGHDR and CDR2 SFDVKD. This CDR3 spans 13 amino acids. J was trimmed by 10 bases and V by 5 bases; bases with no gene match: 7. DNA of the CDR3: TGTGCCACCAGTGCACCGTCCAGGGGGGAGCAGTTCTTC. Translation: CATSAPSRGEQFF.

This chain uses TRBV6-5 with TRBJ1-3; D possibly corresponds to TRBD1 (6 bases). Trimming removed 6 bases at V and 0 bases at J, with 12 bases between. There are 15 residues in the CDR3. Germline V gene sequence: CDR1 MNHEY, CDR2 SVGAGI. CDR3 sequence (DNA): TGTGCCAGCAGCCCCGGACAGTACTCTGGAAACACCATATATTTT. This encodes CASSPGQYSGNTIYF.

This clone has at least ten counts. This chain connects TRBV7-8 to TRBJ2-7; D perhaps matches TRBD2 (7 bases). Trimming removed 1 base from V and 5 bases from J, with 18 bases in between. CDR3 size: 16 residues. Germline CDR1 is SGHVS and CDR2 is FQNEAQ. CDR3 coding DNA: TGTGCCAGCAGCTTAGGTTTTAGTGGGGGGGCGAACGAGCAGTACTTC. This encodes CASSLGFSGGANEQYF.

V usage is TRBV11-2 and J usage is TRBJ2-2, with D perhaps matching TRBD1 or TRBD2 (5 bases each). The CDR3 is 16 amino acids. Looked up from germline, CDR1 is SGHAT and CDR2 is FQNNGV. V was trimmed by 5 bases and J by 0 bases, leaving 13 bases between them. This CDR3 is CASSRPGASNTGELFF. The CDR3 DNA is TGTGCCAGCAGCCGACCCGGGGCCTCGAACACCGGGGAGCTGTTTTTT.

The chain carries TRBV18 and TRBJ2-2; maybe TRBD1 (6 bases). There are 15 residues in the CDR3. V was clipped by 8 bases and J by 0 bases, with 13 bases between them. Germline loops: CDR1 KGHSH, CDR2 LQKENI. The CDR3 region is CASPDSFANTGELFF. The CDR3 coding sequence is TGTGCCAGCCCGGACAGCTTCGCGAACACCGGGGAGCTGTTTTTT.

This sequence joins TRBV10-3 and TRBJ1-1; 10 bases are a match to TRBD1. V gave up 5 bases and J gave up 8 bases; unmatched junction bases: 5. CDR1 is ENHRY and CDR2 is SYGVKD in the germline V gene. The CDR3 sequence is 13 residues long. CDR3 in DNA: TGTGCCATCAGTATCGTGACAGGGGGCGAAGCTTTCTTT. Protein product: CAISIVTGGEAFF.

This chain connects TRBV30 to TRBJ1-1; D might be TRBD1 (5 bases). The CDR3 consists of 15 residues. The V end lost 1 base, the J end lost 5 bases, and 17 bases lay between the germline ends. Germline V gives CDR1 GTSNPN, CDR2 SVGIG (reference sequence). The CDR3 DNA follows: TGTGCCTGGAGTGCCCCGGACGGGGGAGATACTGAAGCTTTCTTT. It is translated as CAWSAPDGGDTEAFF.

This rearrangement joins TRBV24-1 to TRBJ2-3; perhaps TRBD2 as D (6 bases). Germline V CDR1 and CDR2: KGHDR, SFDVKD. This CDR3 contains 14 residues. The V and J ends lost 5 bases and 2 bases respectively, with 10 bases between them. The CDR3 spells CATSGGENTDTQYF. CDR3 in DNA: TGTGCCACCAGTGGGGGGGAAAACACAGATACGCAGTATTTT.